The rows below give T cell receptor beta chains drawn from one sample of a study of blood T cell repertoires in COVID-19. Libraries were prepared by immunoSEQ multiplex PCR; TCRdb keeps only in-frame clonotypes and omits some of them. The sample carries about 280,000 clones, 88% recorded once. The sequencing input was peripheral blood. The receptors stem from a man between 18 and 35 years old with active or convalescent COVID-19. Each CDR3 is given with its conserved first and last residue. D genes are given only for firm matches. Only some rows state a clone size, as once, few, many or a class for expanded clones.

clone_size	v_call	j_call	d_call	cdr3_length	cdr3_nt	cdr3_aa
.	TRBV4-1	TRBJ2-1	.	13	TGCGCCAGCAGCCAAGGGCCATACAATGAGCAGTTCTTC	CASSQGPYNEQFF
.	TRBV7-2	TRBJ1-6	.	18	TGTGCCAGCAGCTTAGGTTCTCGTGGGAGCTCCTATAATTCACCCCTCCACTTT	CASSLGSRGSSYNSPLHF
once	TRBV7-9	TRBJ2-6	TRBD2	17	TGTGCCAGCAGCAACCCAGTCGGGGGGTCTGGGGCCAACGTCCTGACTTTC	CASSNPVGGSGANVLTF
.	TRBV9	TRBJ1-2	.	16	TGTGCCAGCAGCCTTACCCCCGGGACACAGCTATTAAGCTACACCTTC	CASSLTPGTQLLSYTF
.	TRBV6-5	TRBJ2-5	TRBD2	13	TGTGCCAGCAGTCCCCGGGGGGAAGAGACCCAGTACTTC	CASSPRGEETQYF
.	TRBV25-1	TRBJ1-2	.	12	TGTGCCAGCAGTCTGACAGACTATGGCTACACCTTC	CASSLTDYGYTF
.	TRBV18	TRBJ2-6	.	22	TGTGCCAGCTCACCTTGTTGTCCGGGACAGACTAGTATAAGCTCTGGGGCCAACGTCCTGACTTTC	CASSPCCPGQTSISSGANVLTF
.	TRBV7-9	TRBJ1-4	.	17	TGTGCCAGCAGCTTAGATCCAGGGTCGAGTGCTAATGAAAAACTGTTTTTT	CASSLDPGSSANEKLFF
.	TRBV27	TRBJ1-1	.	14	TGTGCCAGCAGTTTGCTACAGGGGAACACTGAAGCTTTCTTT	CASSLLQGNTEAFF
.	TRBV7-8	TRBJ1-3	.	16	TGTGCCAGCAGCACCTTAGACAGAAGCTCTGGAAACACCATATATTTT	CASSTLDRSSGNTIYF
.	TRBV6-5	TRBJ2-1	.	13	TGTGCCAGCAGTTACTCGACTGTTAGTGAGCAGTTCTTC	CASSYSTVSEQFF
.	TRBV6-6	TRBJ1-1	TRBD1	16	TGTGCCAGCAGTGGACCGGGACAGAGAATGAACACTGAAGCTTTCTTT	CASSGPGQRMNTEAFF
.	TRBV5-1	TRBJ2-7	TRBD1	17	TGCGCCAGCAGCTTTCTTGCCCTGACAGGGAGCTCCTACGAGCAGTACTTC	CASSFLALTGSSYEQYF
.	TRBV7-9	TRBJ2-1	TRBD1	15	TGTGCCAGCAGCTTACAAGGGGGCTCGGGTAATGAGCAGTTCTTC	CASSLQGGSGNEQFF
.	TRBV5-1	TRBJ2-7	.	12	TGCGCCAGCAGCTTGGGAGGGTACGAGCAGTACTTC	CASSLGGYEQYF
many	TRBV9	TRBJ1-2	TRBD1	13	TGTGCCAGCAGCGCGGGACAGGGGGTCGGCTACACCTTC	CASSAGQGVGYTF
.	TRBV11-3	TRBJ1-1	.	13	TGTGCCAGCAGCCCTTCTTCAGGGGCTGAAGCTTTCTTT	CASSPSSGAEAFF
once	TRBV2	TRBJ2-3	.	15	TGTGCCAGCAGTGGACTGGGGGCTCTCGGGTATACGCAGTATTTT	CASSGLGALGYTQYF
.	TRBV7-2	TRBJ2-3	TRBD2	15	TGTGCCAGCAGCCCGTTGACTAGCGGGGCAGATACGCAGTATTTT	CASSPLTSGADTQYF
.	TRBV27	TRBJ1-1	TRBD1	14	TGTGCCAGCAGTACGAAGACAGGGGCCACTGAAGCTTTCTTT	CASSTKTGATEAFF
.	TRBV24-1	TRBJ1-3	.	15	TGTGCCACCAAATCGACAGGAAGCTCTGGAAACACCATATATTTT	CATKSTGSSGNTIYF
few	TRBV11-2	TRBJ1-6	.	13	TGTGCCAGCAGCTTAAGCGCCCCCCGACCCCTCCACTTT	CASSLSAPRPLHF
.	TRBV11-2	TRBJ1-5	.	13	TGTGCCAGCAGCTTCCACAGGGATCAGCCCCAGCATTTT	CASSFHRDQPQHF
.	TRBV18	TRBJ2-7	.	17	TGTGCCAGCTCACCCGCAATTTCAGGGGCCACAACCTACGAGCAGTACTTC	CASSPAISGATTYEQYF
.	TRBV6-5	TRBJ1-1	TRBD1	15	TGTGCCAGCAGCTGGGGACAGCCCGTTGGGACTGAAGCTTTCTTT	CASSWGQPVGTEAFF
.	TRBV25-1	TRBJ1-3	.	14	TGTGCCAGCAGAGAAACAGGCTCTGGAAACACCATATATTTT	CASRETGSGNTIYF
.	TRBV25-1	TRBJ1-2	TRBD1	13	TGTGCCAGCAGTGCCGGACAGGGGTATGGCTACACCTTC	CASSAGQGYGYTF
once	TRBV27	TRBJ2-1	.	15	TGTGCCAGCAGTCCGTACGCTAGCTCCTACAATGAGCAGTTCTTC	CASSPYASSYNEQFF
once	TRBV24-1	TRBJ2-3	TRBD1	14	TGTGCCACCAGTGACCCGGACAGGGCCGATACGCAGTATTTT	CATSDPDRADTQYF
.	TRBV5-1	TRBJ1-1	TRBD1	14	TGCGCCAGCAGCAAAGACAGGGGTCGGACTGAAGCTTTCTTT	CASSKDRGRTEAFF
.	TRBV4-3	TRBJ2-7	TRBD1	15	TGCGCCAGCAGCCAAGACAGGGGGCTTTCCTACGAGCAGTACTTC	CASSQDRGLSYEQYF
.	TRBV4-1	TRBJ2-1	.	15	TGCGCCAGCAGCCACCCCAGACTAGGGGGCGATGAGCAGTTCTTC	CASSHPRLGGDEQFF
.	TRBV19	TRBJ1-1	.	15	TGTGCCAGTAGTATAGGACAGACCATGAACACTGAAGCTTTCTTT	CASSIGQTMNTEAFF
.	TRBV7-9	TRBJ2-2	.	13	TGTGCCAGCAGCTCAGGAGGGATCGGGGAGCTGTTTTTT	CASSSGGIGELFF
.	TRBV7-9	TRBJ2-1	.	15	TGTGCCAGCAGCCCTGACAGGAGGCCACTGCCTGAGCAGTTCTTC	CASSPDRRPLPEQFF
.	TRBV11-2	TRBJ1-6	.	15	TGTGCCAGCAGCTTAGAGTGGGCCGTCGGATCACCCCTCCACTTT	CASSLEWAVGSPLHF
.	TRBV7-3	TRBJ2-1	.	17	TGTGCCAGCAGTTTCGTCCCCTTAACTAGCTCCTACAATGAGCAGTTCTTC	CASSFVPLTSSYNEQFF
.	TRBV7-7	TRBJ2-5	TRBD1	16	TGTGCCAGCAGCCATTTTCCGGGACAGGGCTTTGAGACCCAGTACTTC	CASSHFPGQGFETQYF
few	TRBV6-1	TRBJ2-3	TRBD2	16	TGTGCCAGCAGTGAAGCACTAGCGGGGTCCACAGATACGCAGTATTTT	CASSEALAGSTDTQYF
.	TRBV6-4	TRBJ2-5	.	14	TGTGCCAGCAGTGACGGTATACGGGGGGAGACCCAGTACTTC	CASSDGIRGETQYF
.	TRBV11-2	TRBJ2-5	.	16	TGTGCCAGCAGCTTAAGAACGGGTGGAATCCAAGAGACCCAGTACTTC	CASSLRTGGIQETQYF
.	TRBV4-1	TRBJ1-2	.	15	TGCGCCAGCAGCCAAGAGGGTCCGCAAGGCGGCGGCTACACCTTC	CASSQEGPQGGGYTF
.	TRBV6-4	TRBJ2-3	.	15	TGTGCCAGCAGTGACTCTGATGGAGGGGCAGATACGCAGTATTTT	CASSDSDGGADTQYF
.	TRBV7-2	TRBJ2-7	TRBD2	14	TGTGCCAGCACCGGGGGGACTTACTCCTACGAGCAGTACTTC	CASTGGTYSYEQYF
.	TRBV12-5	TRBJ1-4	TRBD1	14	TGTGCTAGTGGTGACGACAGGGGCAACGAAAAACTGTTTTTT	CASGDDRGNEKLFF
.	TRBV4-1	TRBJ1-1	TRBD1	17	TGCGCCAGCAGCCATGAAGACAGGGGAGGGAAGAACACTGAAGCTTTCTTT	CASSHEDRGGKNTEAFF
.	TRBV4-3	TRBJ2-2	.	17	TGCGCCAGCAGCCAAGCTCTGACACTAGCCGACACCGGGGAGCTGTTTTTT	CASSQALTLADTGELFF
.	TRBV7-8	TRBJ2-7	.	13	TGTGCCACACATCAACAGGGATCCTACGAGCAGTACTTC	CATHQQGSYEQYF
.	TRBV5-4	TRBJ1-1	.	12	TGTGCCAGCAGCTTGCCGGGGGCTGAAGCTTTCTTT	CASSLPGAEAFF
.	TRBV19	TRBJ1-1	TRBD1	20	TGTGCCAGTAGTCTCCAGGGGGTGGGGTATTGGGGAGAAGGGGACACTGAAGCTTTCTTT	CASSLQGVGYWGEGDTEAFF